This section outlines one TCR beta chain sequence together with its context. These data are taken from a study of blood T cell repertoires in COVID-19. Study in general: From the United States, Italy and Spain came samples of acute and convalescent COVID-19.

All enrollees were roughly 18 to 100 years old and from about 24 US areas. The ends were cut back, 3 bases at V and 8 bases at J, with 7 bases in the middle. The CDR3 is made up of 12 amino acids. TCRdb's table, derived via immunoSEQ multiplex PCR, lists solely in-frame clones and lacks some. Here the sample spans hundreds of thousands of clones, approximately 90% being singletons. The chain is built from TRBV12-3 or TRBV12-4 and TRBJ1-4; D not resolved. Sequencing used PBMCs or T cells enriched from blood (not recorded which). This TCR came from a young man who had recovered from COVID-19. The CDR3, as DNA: TGTGCCAGCAGTTTTGGTGGCGAAAAACTGTTTTTT. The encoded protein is CASSFGGEKLFF.